This T cell receptor (beta chain) was recovered during a study of molecular identifiers for immune sequencing clone quantification listed by TCRdb under 2018. In terms of the full investigation: For a replicate experiment, the RNA from either 20,000 or 100,000 naive CD8 T cells was divided into five aliquots, and four of those aliquots went on to sequencing. CD8 T cells were used in a methods study to benchmark molecular-identifier clustering-based TCR repertoire sequencing (MIDCIRS) and TCR RNA copy counting. The paper's findings and limits, for the study overall: When barcode sub-clustering was left out, chimeric consensus sequences inflated TCR diversity, with chimeras reaching as high as 47%. Modeling indicated approximately 3.1 TCR RNA copies recovered per cell, compared with around 9.8 by digital PCR, which implies a capture efficiency of approximately 30%. In CMV-specific effector cells, over 99% of molecules were held by clones above 20 RNA copies, whereas under 1% of molecules were held by such clones in naive cells. Spiked-in Jurkat TCR RNA equivalent to a single cell was reported to be detectable even among one million naive CD8 T cells. Highly expanded clone sizes could be underestimated because identical TCR molecules may share a barcode. The naive libraries included spiked-in Jurkat TCR RNA (fewer than 11 copies' worth), and this Jurkat TCR RNA is not part of the donor repertoire.

Spanning cysteine to phenylalanine, the CDR3 consists of 14 amino acids. Only the CDR3 DNA stays, 42 bases, in frame from base 1. The CDR1 and CDR2 encoded by the germline V gene are MNHEY and SVGAGI. For this clonotype: Its antigen remains undetermined. At one end the junction does not follow the germline gene, possibly because of a read error.

Library creation used PCR. The data were produced on an Illumina HiSeq 4000. Bulk TCR libraries were generated as previously described, with the TCR primers listed in Table S5 used. The Qiagen AllPrep DNA/RNA kit was used to purify total RNA. Reads from multiple sequencing runs of the same library were pooled before analysis. The authors' analysis ran thus. Reads were retained only if their TCR constant sequence matched exactly, and those retained reads were trimmed to 150 nt and grouped according to their 12-nt molecular barcodes. Within each barcode group, reads were sub-clustered at a 15% Levenshtein threshold, and quality-weighted consensus sequences were built per RNA molecule. Non-functional sequences were removed, as were lower-count sequences one edit away from another. On the basis of fitting two negative binomial distributions, barcode sub-clusters with fewer than 20% of the maximum read count were discarded. TCRdb reprocessing: public reads trimmed at Q25 with fastp, clones called with MiXCR, in-frame beta chains kept. Entries that share a CDR3 protein sequence are merged under the most common genes and DNA. The V and J calls and clone size come from TCRdb's table, not from the authors' own analysis. This sample gives about 640,000 distinct CDR3 sequences in total; approximately 20% of them show up just once. The ten largest make up 0.7% to 1% of the sample.

Libraries of naive CD8 T cells were built from anywhere between about 19,000 and 1,100,000 sorted cells, with 10%, 30% or 50% of the purified RNA used. Naive CD8 T cells, defined as CD8+CD4-CCR7+CD45RA+, were FACS-sorted into RLT Plus buffer on a BD FACSAria II. To test detection sensitivity, Jurkat RNA equivalent to over 8 TCR copies was spiked into samples of about 19,000-1,000,000 naive CD8 T cells. Enrichment of CD8 T cells was done with RosetteSep CD8+ T Cell Enrichment Cocktail plus Ficoll-Paque, and ACK red cell lysis came afterward. The chain employs TRBV6-5 and TRBJ1-5; 9 bases in between match TRBD1. The origin of this receptor is a human donor in good health. Some libraries in this study had Jurkat cell RNA spiked in. Source material: naive CD8+ T cells from blood, with Jurkat cell RNA spiked in. What the cell subset or site label conveys for this sample: FACS-sorted CD8+CD4-CCR7+CD45RA+ naive T cells. The sequence in DNA is TGTGCCGGCAGATCGACAGGGGGAAATCAGTCCCAGCATTTT. It is translated as CAGRSTGGNQSQHF.